The 25 T cell receptor beta chains presented below share a single source sample, sequenced in a study of blood T cell repertoires in COVID-19. The repertoire was sequenced with immunoSEQ multiplex PCR; TCRdb's copy has only in-frame clones and lacks some. The sample lists roughly 9,900 clones, roughly 81% occurring once. The sample was peripheral blood. The source of these receptors is a man between 60 and 70 years old with active COVID-19.

This rearrangement joins TRBV25-1 to TRBJ1-1, with D maybe TRBD1 (6 bases). Trimming cost V 4 bases and J 3 bases, with 9 bases left between them. The germline gives CDR1 MGHDK, CDR2 SYGVNS. The CDR3 is 13 residues long. The CDR3 bases are TGTGCCAGCAGTGGCCAGGGGCACACTGAAGCTTTCTTT. Encoded protein: CASSGQGHTEAFF.

The rearrangement uses TRBV20-1 and TRBJ1-5; no firm D call. CDR1 is DFQATT and CDR2 is SNEGSKA in the germline V gene (reference sequence). V was cut by 3 bases and J by 5 bases, with 14 bases left in between. This CDR3 spans 14 amino acids. CDR3 sequence reads: CSASKWREDQPQHF. DNA for the CDR3: TGCAGTGCTAGTAAGTGGAGGGAAGATCAGCCCCAGCATTTT.

Only one count was recorded for this clone. This chain uses TRBV6-2 or TRBV6-3 with TRBJ2-1, with TRBD2 matching over 14 bases. With V trimmed by 0 bases and J by 0 bases, 4 bases remained unmatched. This CDR3 contains 19 residues. The germline V gene has CDR1 MNHEY and CDR2 SVGEGT. The DNA of the CDR3 is TGTGCCAGCAGTTACTCGGAGACTAGCGGGAGGGCCTCCTACAATGAGCAGTTCTTC. This encodes CASSYSETSGRASYNEQFF.

Written as DNA, the CDR3 is TGTGCCTGGAGTTCATGGGACAGTGTGAACACTGAAGCTTTCTTT. Protein product: CAWSSWDSVNTEAFF. This chain links TRBV30 with TRBJ1-1; TRBD1 matches 7 bases. The V gene's germline CDR1 is GTSNPN and CDR2 SVGIG (reference sequence). V shed 2 bases and J 0 bases; nucleotides not matched to a gene: 6. This CDR3 region has 15 residues.

The chain is built from TRBV7-2 and TRBJ2-7; D is perhaps TRBD2 (6 bases). V was cut by 0 bases and J by 6 bases, with 12 bases left in between. The CDR3 covers 14 residues. Germline V gene data show CDR1 as SGHTA and CDR2 as FQGNSA. CDR3 DNA sequence: TGTGCCAGCAGCTTAGCTGGAGGGTTAGCCGAGCAGTACTTC. Amino acid sequence: CASSLAGGLAEQYF. The variable domain in full, with the rest retrieved from reference TRBV7-2 and TRBJ2-7, is GAGVSQSPSNKVTEKGKDVELRCDPISGHTALYWYRQSLGQGLEFLIYFQGNSAPDKSGLPSDRFSAERTGGSVSTLTIQRTQQEDSAVYLCASSLAGGLAEQYFGPGTRLTVT.

CDR3 nucleotide sequence: TGTGCCAGCAGACCCAGGGGAGGGGGTTCGGAAAAACTGTTTTTT. Its translation is CASRPRGGGSEKLFF. The chain couples TRBV3-1 (or the pseudogene TRBV3-2) to TRBJ1-4, with a possible D match to TRBD1 (6 bases). CDR3 length: 15 amino acids. V gave up 6 bases and J gave up 8 bases, with 19 bases separating them. Germline values: CDR1 LGHDT, CDR2 YNNKEL (reference sequence).

V usage is TRBV18 and J usage is TRBJ2-2, with 9 bases that match TRBD2. Per the germline V gene, CDR1 is KGHSH and CDR2 is LQKENI. Trimming removed 5 bases from V and 5 bases from J; junction bases left unmatched: 6. This CDR3 is built from 15 residues. The CDR3 bases are TGTGCCAGCTCATCGGGGACTAGCTGGACCGGGGAGCTGTTTTTT. It codes for CASSSGTSWTGELFF. The whole variable domain, filled in from reference TRBV18 and TRBJ2-2, reads NAGVMQNPRHLVRRRGQEARLRCSPMKGHSHVYWYRQLPEEGLKFMVYLQKENIIDESGMPKERFSAEFPKEGPSILRIQQVVRGDSAAYFCASSSGTSWTGELFFGEGSRLTVL.

CDR3 sequence: CASSVGVGSYYNEQFF. The CDR3, as DNA: TGTGCCAGCAGCGTAGGGGTCGGGAGCTATTACAATGAGCAGTTCTTC. This chain uses TRBV9 with TRBJ2-1; the D gene is possibly TRBD2 (6 bases). This CDR3 is built from 16 residues. The germline V and J ends were trimmed by 0 bases and 4 bases, with 14 bases remaining between them. The germline V gene has CDR1 SGDLS and CDR2 YYNGEE.

The J gene is TRBJ2-2, the V gene TRBV28; 8 nucleotides agree with TRBD2. Trimming cost V 6 bases and J 6 bases; bases outside gene matches: 15. The length of the CDR3 is 17 residues. Per the germline V gene, CDR1 is MDHEN and CDR2 is SYDVKM. The CDR3 DNA reads TGTGCCAGCAGCTCCTTGATAGCGGGGAAGGGGGCCGGGGAGCTGTTTTTT. This translates into CASSSLIAGKGAGELFF. The full variable domain, in which reference TRBV28 and TRBJ2-2 provide the parts outside the CDR3, is DVKVTQSSRYLVKRTGEKVFLECVQDMDHENMFWYRQDPGLGLRLIYFSYDVKMKEKGDIPEGYSVSREKKERFSLILESASTNQTSMYLCASSSLIAGKGAGELFFGEGSRLTVL.

The V call is TRBV28, the J call TRBJ2-1, with 8 bases that match TRBD1. Germline CDR1 and CDR2: MDHEN and SYDVKM. The ends lost 3 bases at V and 4 bases at J; junction bases unmatched: 5. This CDR3 has 15 residues. This chain's CDR3 is CASSFDRGGYNEQFF. CDR3 bases: TGTGCCAGCAGTTTTGACAGGGGAGGTTACAATGAGCAGTTCTTC. The entire variable domain, with the rest obtained from reference TRBV28 and TRBJ2-1, is as follows: DVKVTQSSRYLVKRTGEKVFLECVQDMDHENMFWYRQDPGLGLRLIYFSYDVKMKEKGDIPEGYSVSREKKERFSLILESASTNQTSMYLCASSFDRGGYNEQFFGPGTRLTVL.

This rearrangement joins TRBV5-1 to TRBJ2-3; the D is unclear. CDR1 SGHRS and CDR2 YFSETQ come from the germline V gene. The CDR3 extends over 15 amino acids. Trimming left V 0 bases short and J 8 bases short, with 16 bases between. CDR3 loop: CASSLDDGDTGTQYF. CDR3 bases: TGCGCCAGCAGCTTGGATGACGGAGATACGGGTACGCAGTATTTT.

Only a few counts were recorded for this clone. The chain links TRBV19 to TRBJ2-4, with D perhaps TRBD2 (5 bases). The CDR3 has 14 amino acids. Trimming shortened V by 6 bases and J by 8 bases, and 17 bases separated the two germline ends. Germline V gene data show CDR1 as LNHDA and CDR2 as SQIVND (reference sequence). The DNA of the CDR3 is TGTGCCAGTAGAGACCGGGGTAGAGAGGACATTCAGTACTTC. It encodes CASRDRGREDIQYF.

The rearrangement joins TRBV28 to TRBJ2-7, with 7 bases fitting TRBD1. The CDR3 runs 15 residues. CDR1 is MDHEN and CDR2 is SYDVKM in the germline V gene. V shed 5 bases and J 3 bases; nucleotides not matched to a gene: 10. The CDR3 DNA is TGTGCCAGCAGTAGCGAGGGGGACAGATACTACGAGCAGTACTTC. This codes for CASSSEGDRYYEQYF.

V gene TRBV10-2 combines with J gene TRBJ2-2, with D perhaps TRBD2 (5 bases). CDR3 length: 13 residues. V was cut by 6 bases and J by 4 bases, with 9 bases left in between. The germline gives CDR1 WSHSY, CDR2 SAAADI. The CDR3, as DNA: TGCGCCAGCAGGGAACGGGGCACCGGGGAGCTGTTTTTT. Its translation is CASRERGTGELFF.

The chain is built from TRBV15 and TRBJ1-4; 8 bases are shared with TRBD1. With 0 bases clipped from V and 10 bases from J, the junction kept 10 bases outside the gene matches. The CDR3 loop spans 16 amino acids. Per germline, CDR1 LNHNV and CDR2 YYDKDF (reference sequence). The CDR3 here is CATSRDGSDRARKLFF. The CDR3 coding sequence is TGTGCCACCAGCAGAGATGGCTCGGACAGGGCGCGAAAACTGTTTTTT.

V gene TRBV5-1 combines with J gene TRBJ1-4; TRBD1 aligns across 7 bases. Germline-derived CDR1 and CDR2 are SGHRS and YFSETQ. The V segment lost 0 bases and the J segment 4 bases; nucleotides outside the gene matches: 6. The CDR3 runs to 16 residues. The CDR3 is CASSLGKQGYNEKLFF. CDR3 bases: TGCGCCAGCAGCTTGGGTAAACAGGGGTATAATGAAAAACTGTTTTTT. The full variable domain, rest sourced from reference TRBV5-1 and TRBJ1-4, is KAGVTQTPRYLIKTRGQQVTLSCSPISGHRSVSWYQQTPGQGLQFLFEYFSETQRNKGNFPGRFSGRQFSNSRSEMNVSTLELGDSALYLCASSLGKQGYNEKLFFGSGTQLSVL.

This clone was counted a single time. The chain recombines TRBV18 with TRBJ2-1; TRBD1 matches at 9 bases. V was pared by 6 bases and J by 7 bases, with 10 bases of the junction left unmatched. Germline V lookup: CDR1 KGHSH, CDR2 LQKENI. The CDR3 spans 15 residues. CDR3 amino acids: CASSDRTGAGNEQFF. In DNA form, the CDR3 reads TGTGCCAGCTCTGATCGGACAGGGGCCGGGAATGAGCAGTTCTTC.

The chain has TRBV6-5 and TRBJ1-2; D perhaps matches TRBD1 (6 bases). Germline V gene lookup returns CDR1 MNHEY and CDR2 SVGAGI. The V end lost 0 bases, the J end lost 6 bases, and 11 bases lay between the germline ends. The CDR3 runs to 14 residues. The CDR3 DNA follows: TGTGCCAGCAGTTACTCCGGCAGGGGCGATGGCTACACCTTC. Translation: CASSYSGRGDGYTF.

V gene TRBV15 combines with J gene TRBJ1-4; 10 positions match TRBD1. V lost 0 bases to trimming and J lost 5 bases; unmatched junction nucleotides: 0. There are 15 residues in the CDR3. The germline gives CDR1 LNHNV, CDR2 YYDKDF (reference sequence). The CDR3: CATSREDRGNEKLFF. In nucleotides, the CDR3 is TGTGCCACCAGCAGAGAGGACAGGGGGAATGAAAAACTGTTTTTT.

The rearrangement uses TRBV15 and TRBJ1-6; D is perhaps TRBD1 (6 bases). V lost 3 bases and J lost 6, with 9 bases in between. The CDR3 extends over 14 amino acids. Germline CDR1 reads LNHNV; CDR2 reads YYDKDF (reference sequence). The CDR3 sequence: CATSSDRSNSPLHF. The CDR3 DNA is TGTGCCACCAGCAGCGACAGGAGTAATTCACCCCTCCACTTT.

This clone was seen a handful of times. V gene TRBV5-1 combines with J gene TRBJ2-7; no reliable D call. CDR1 is SGHRS, CDR2 YFSETQ, per germline. The CDR3 has 13 amino acids. Deletions cut 3 bases from V and 2 bases from J, with 9 bases between. This CDR3 is CASSSTIAYEQYF. CDR3 bases: TGCGCCAGCAGCTCTACGATTGCCTACGAGCAGTACTTC.

The V gene is TRBV27, the J gene TRBJ2-3, with D uncertain. The CDR3 runs 15 residues. The V and J ends lost 4 bases and 4 bases respectively, with 15 bases between them. Per the germline V gene, CDR1 is MNHEY and CDR2 is SMNVEV (reference sequence). CDR3 sequence reads: CASSSSSPVADTQYF. CDR3 coding DNA: TGTGCCAGCAGTTCCTCTTCCCCGGTAGCAGATACGCAGTATTTT.

The chain uses TRBV27 and TRBJ2-3, with 7 nucleotides matching TRBD2. Germline-derived CDR1 and CDR2 are MNHEY and SMNVEV (reference sequence). The junction had 14 bases not matched to a gene; V was cut back by 2 bases and J by 0 bases. CDR3 length: 19 amino acids. In nucleotides, the CDR3 is TGTGCCAGCAGTTTAGAGGTACTAGCGTCAACTGCTAGCACAGATACGCAGTATTTT. Protein product: CASSLEVLASTASTDTQYF.

By share of the sample, this clone is medium-sized. The rearrangement joins TRBV2 to TRBJ2-5; 7 nucleotides agree with TRBD2. The CDR3 is made up of 15 amino acids. CDR1 SNHLY and CDR2 FYNNEI come from the germline V gene. The junction had 13 bases not matched to a gene; V was cut back by 8 bases and J by 4 bases. This CDR3 reads CASGGLTSPRETQYF. In DNA form, the CDR3 reads TGTGCCAGCGGGGGTTTGACTAGCCCCCGAGAGACCCAGTACTTC.

The chain couples TRBV11-1 to TRBJ2-7, with TRBD2 as a possible D gene (5 bases). Deletions cut 9 bases from V and 7 bases from J, with 19 bases between. The CDR3 extends over 13 amino acids. The germline V gene encodes CDR1 SGHAT and CDR2 FQDESV (reference sequence). The CDR3 sequence is CASSRAALGEQYF. In nucleotides, the CDR3 is TGTGCCAGTTCCCGGGCCGCACTAGGGGAGCAGTACTTC. The whole variable domain, remainder taken from reference TRBV11-1 and TRBJ2-7, is EAEVAQSPRYKITEKSQAVAFWCDPISGHATLYWYRQILGQGPELLVQFQDESVVDDSQLPKDRFSAERLKGVDSTLKIQPAELGDSAMYLCASSRAALGEQYFGPGTRLTVT.